This TCR beta chain was sequenced in a study of T cells in Graves' hyperthyroidism and ophthalmopathy. Graves' hyperthyroidism without ophthalmopathy progression within 18 months was termed stable. Each diagnosis was grounded in clinical symptoms, serum thyroxine and TRAb, thyroid ultrasound, and orbital computed tomography. In this sample, this clonotype turned up a few times. CDR1 and CDR2 (germline): MGHRA, YSYEKL. V was trimmed by 0 bases and J by 4 bases, leaving 9 bases between them. The length of the CDR3 is 14 residues. Amplified regions were TCR beta CDR3 sequences from RNA transcripts. TCR CDR3 regions were first amplified by RT-PCR with HTBI primers. TCRdb re-called the multiplex PCR reads with MiXCR, one entry per CDR3 protein. The sample yields roughly 300,000 distinct CDR3 sequences, around 13% seen once.

The source material was blood. The V gene is TRBV4-1, the J gene TRBJ2-5; D remains unclear. The TCR sequence derives from a woman aged 25-40 years with Graves' hyperthyroidism. CDR3 region: CASSQDNGLETQYF. In nucleotides, the CDR3 is TGCGCCAGCAGCCAAGATAACGGCCTAGAGACCCAGTACTTC.